This T cell receptor beta chain came from a study of blood T cell repertoires in COVID-19. The CDR3 runs 15 residues. CDR1 SGHKS and CDR2 YYEKEE come from the germline V gene (reference sequence). V gave up 0 bases and J gave up 7 bases, with 16 bases separating them. Produced via immunoSEQ multiplex PCR; TCRdb's table is partial and in-frame only. This sample carries under 300,000 clones, approximately 85% of them seen once, and the ten largest clones take 9% to 15%. The sequence was obtained from an elderly man with acute or convalescent COVID-19. Sequenced input: peripheral blood. The chain joins TRBV5-5 to TRBJ1-2, with D perhaps matching TRBD1 (6 bases). The CDR3 is CASSLGGRILSGYTF. CDR3 DNA sequence: TGTGCCAGCAGCTTGGGGGGGCGCATTCTTAGTGGCTACACCTTC.